The 25 T cell receptor beta chains presented below share a single source sample, sequenced in a study of identical twins. One entry per CDR3 protein results from TCRdb running MiXCR on the 5' RACE reads. This table holds about 520,000 distinct CDR3 sequences, 22% found once. These data also featured in a second study, about T cells expressing NK-cell markers.

The sample was CD4+ T cells sorted from blood. All receptors derive from a woman aged 18-29 years in good health.

This clonotype was observed a few times. V gene TRBV20-1 combines with J gene TRBJ2-1; 8 positions agree with TRBD2. The CDR3 runs to 14 residues. Germline assignment: CDR1 DFQATT and CDR2 SNEGSKA (reference sequence). V was pared by 6 bases and J by 7 bases, with 11 bases of the junction left unmatched. DNA for the CDR3: TGCAGTGCCATGCGATGGGCGGGGGGTAATGAGCAGTTCTTC. As protein: CSAMRWAGGNEQFF.

The sample holds a few counts of this clonotype. The CDR3: CSARDQGREDTQYF. CDR3 bases: TGCAGTGCTAGAGATCAAGGGCGAGAAGATACGCAGTATTTT. The V and J genes are TRBV20-1 and TRBJ2-3; D is unresolved. The CDR3 totals 14 residues. V shed 0 bases and J shed 5 bases, with 12 bases lying between them. CDR1 is DFQATT, CDR2 SNEGSKA, per germline (reference sequence).

This clonotype turned up a few times. The rearrangement uses TRBV20-1 and TRBJ1-5; possible D gene TRBD1, 5 bases. The germline V gene has CDR1 DFQATT and CDR2 SNEGSKA (reference sequence). V lost 6 bases to trimming and J lost 7 bases, with 13 bases between them. The CDR3 covers 12 residues. The CDR3 DNA is TGCAGTGCGGGGGGGAAAAACCAGCCCCAGCATTTT. Translated, it gives CSAGGKNQPQHF.

The J gene is TRBJ2-1, the V gene TRBV20-1, with 9 bases identical to TRBD1. Germline values: CDR1 DFQATT, CDR2 SNEGSKA (reference sequence). This CDR3 region has 15 residues. The trim removed 6 bases at V and 4 bases at J, leaving 10 bases unmatched. CDR3 DNA: TGCAGTGCCGCCCACCGGGACAGGGCTTACAATGAGCAGTTCTTC. It encodes CSAAHRDRAYNEQFF.

This clonotype showed up just a few times. The chain employs TRBV20-1 and TRBJ2-1; 9 nucleotides agree with TRBD2. The CDR3 sequence is 16 residues long. Germline V gene data show CDR1 as DFQATT and CDR2 as SNEGSKA (reference sequence). The chain's CDR3 is CREPSAGGPSYNEQFF. CDR3 nucleotide sequence: TGCAGGGAGCCTAGCGCGGGGGGGCCTTCCTACAATGAGCAGTTCTTC.

The chain couples TRBV6-5 to TRBJ2-7; D unresolved. The V gene lost 1 base and the J gene lost 3 bases, with 16 bases spanning the gap. The CDR3 is 16 residues long. CDR1 and CDR2 from the germline V gene are MNHEY and SVGAGI. The CDR3: CASSYFSGPYRYEQYF. DNA for the CDR3: TGTGCCAGCAGTTACTTTTCCGGGCCCTATCGCTACGAGCAGTACTTC.

The J gene is TRBJ2-1, the V gene TRBV6-5, with 7 bases matching TRBD2. CDR3 length equals 13 residues. V was clipped by 1 base and J by 10 bases; unmatched bases: 4. CDR1 is MNHEY, CDR2 SVGAGI, per germline. CDR3 amino acids: CASSYFRLAEQFF. The CDR3 DNA reads TGTGCCAGCAGTTACTTCCGACTAGCCGAGCAGTTCTTC.

The sample holds a few counts of this clonotype. The V call is TRBV15, the J call TRBJ2-1; a possible D gene is TRBD2 (5 bases). V lost 6 bases to trimming and J lost 4 bases, with 13 bases between them. Germline CDR1 and CDR2: LNHNV and YYDKDF (reference sequence). This CDR3 contains 14 residues. The CDR3: CATSASGPYNEQFF. DNA of the CDR3: TGTGCCACCAGTGCCAGCGGCCCGTACAATGAGCAGTTCTTC.

The chain joins TRBV7-9 to TRBJ2-7, with 7 bases matching TRBD1. Germline loops: CDR1 SEHNR, CDR2 FQNEAQ (reference sequence). V lost 5 bases to trimming and J lost 4 bases; unmatched junction nucleotides: 8. The CDR3 runs 14 residues. Here the CDR3 DNA reads TGTGCCAGCAGCACAACCGGGACAGTTTACGAGCAGTACTTC. It is translated as CASSTTGTVYEQYF.

This clonotype was counted a few times. The chain uses TRBV7-2 and TRBJ2-7; the match to TRBD2 covers 8 bases. The CDR3 sequence is 14 residues long. V dropped 3 bases and J dropped 1; count of bases not matched to a gene: 2. Germline assignment: CDR1 SGHTA and CDR2 FQGNSA. The CDR3 sequence: CASSFSGNSYEQYF. CDR3 DNA sequence: TGTGCCAGCAGCTTTAGCGGGAATTCCTACGAGCAGTACTTC.

Ten or more counts support this clonotype. The chain employs TRBV11-2 and TRBJ1-6; D ambiguous. Trimming stripped 5 bases from V and 7 bases from J, with 15 bases between. CDR3 length: 15 amino acids. Germline loops: CDR1 SGHAT, CDR2 FQNNGV. The CDR3 spells CASSIRGLPNSPLHF. The CDR3, as DNA: TGTGCCAGCAGCATCCGCGGCCTACCCAATTCACCCCTCCACTTT.

This clonotype came up a few times. The chain employs TRBV5-1 and TRBJ2-7; TRBD1 matches at 11 bases. Germline assignment: CDR1 SGHRS and CDR2 YFSETQ. The CDR3 contains 14 residues. V was clipped by 4 bases and J by 5 bases; unmatched bases: 5. The CDR3 here is CASSPGQGADEQYF. CDR3 DNA: TGCGCCAGCAGCCCTGGACAGGGGGCCGACGAGCAGTACTTC.

This clonotype has just a few counts. The chain is built from TRBV25-1 and TRBJ2-5; 12 bases agree with TRBD1. Germline values: CDR1 MGHDK, CDR2 SYGVNS. After removal of 6 bases from V and 5 bases from J, the junction contained 4 bases not matched to a gene. The CDR3 covers 14 residues. Written as DNA, the CDR3 is TGTGCCAGCAGCGGGACAGGGGGCTCGGAGACCCAGTACTTC. This translates into CASSGTGGSETQYF.

This clonotype was seen only a few times. The chain links TRBV6-2 or TRBV6-3 to TRBJ2-1, with unresolved D. CDR3 length: 15 residues. Germline values: CDR1 MNHEY, CDR2 SVGEGT. With 6 bases removed from V and 2 bases from J, the gap between germline ends came to 14 bases. This CDR3 reads CASSPLVNAYNEQFF. The CDR3 DNA reads TGTGCCAGCAGCCCCCTAGTCAACGCCTACAATGAGCAGTTCTTC.

The chain links TRBV29-1 to TRBJ2-2, with 8 nucleotides matching TRBD1. This CDR3 has 13 amino acids. Germline V gene lookup returns CDR1 SQVTM and CDR2 ANQGSEA. V trimming: 6 bases; J trimming: 4 bases; junction bases outside the gene matches: 4. The CDR3 is CSVRTGTTGELFF. The CDR3 region has the DNA TGCAGCGTGCGGACAGGGACCACCGGGGAGCTGTTTTTT.

In its sample, this clonotype was seen once. This rearrangement joins TRBV11-2 to TRBJ2-3; possibly TRBD1 or TRBD2 for D (6 bases each). The CDR3 covers 15 residues. Trimming took off 0 bases at V and 2 bases at J, with 9 bases between the two ends. Germline assignment: CDR1 SGHAT and CDR2 FQNNGV. As DNA, the CDR3 is TGTGCCAGCAGCTTAGACGGGGGCACCACAGATACGCAGTATTTT. It codes for CASSLDGGTTDTQYF.

This clonotype has just a few counts. The rearrangement links TRBV20-1 to TRBJ2-7; D might be TRBD2 (6 bases). The V end was cut by 6 bases, the J end by 4 bases, with 19 bases between. Germline V CDR1 and CDR2: DFQATT, SNEGSKA (reference sequence). CDR3 length: 14 residues. CDR3 nucleotides: TGCAGTGCAACTGGGACTGCGAGGTATTACGAGCAGTACTTC. It encodes CSATGTARYYEQYF.

This clonotype was seen repeatedly, ten times or more. V gene TRBV18 combines with J gene TRBJ1-6, with D possibly TRBD1 on 6 matching bases. The CDR3 runs 14 residues. The germline CDR1 and CDR2 sequences are KGHSH and LQKENI. V shed 2 bases and J shed 10 bases, with 12 bases lying between them. The CDR3 loop reads CASSPEGQGSPLHF. The CDR3 nucleotides are TGTGCCAGCTCACCAGAGGGGCAGGGGTCACCCCTCCACTTT.

The CDR3 DNA follows: TGTGCCAGCAGCCGGTTCCGGGAGCCAACAGATACGCAGTATTTT. It codes for CASSRFREPTDTQYF. The rearrangement uses TRBV7-6 and TRBJ2-3, with D possibly being TRBD2 (6 bases). With 5 bases removed from V and 3 bases from J, the gap between germline ends came to 15 bases. The germline V gene has CDR1 SGHVS and CDR2 FNYEAQ. CDR3 length: 15 amino acids.

This chain links TRBV12-3 or TRBV12-4 with TRBJ2-7, with 7 bases fitting TRBD2. V gave up 3 bases and J gave up 2 bases; unmatched junction bases: 4. The CDR3 spans 14 residues. CDR3 sequence (DNA): TGTGCCAGCAGTTTTCGGCTAGCGGCCTACGAGCAGTACTTC. Encoded protein: CASSFRLAAYEQYF.

The chain recombines TRBV10-3 with TRBJ1-2; 12 bases are a match to TRBD1. After removal of 3 bases from V and 4 bases from J, the junction contained 3 bases not matched to a gene. This CDR3 region has 15 residues. CDR1 is ENHRY, CDR2 SYGVKD, per germline. CDR3 protein: CAISDRDRGLYGYTF. Here the CDR3 DNA reads TGTGCCATCAGTGACCGGGACAGGGGGCTCTATGGCTACACCTTC.

As DNA, the CDR3 is TGTGCCAGCAGCTTAAGGTTAGCCGCTAGCGCGTACAATGAGCAGTTCTTC. As protein: CASSLRLAASAYNEQFF. This sequence joins TRBV5-5 and TRBJ2-1; possible D gene TRBD2, 6 bases. This CDR3 region has 17 residues. V lost 2 bases and J 4 bases, leaving 19 bases between the germline ends. From germline, CDR1 is SGHKS and CDR2 YYEKEE (reference sequence).

The chain employs TRBV5-1 and TRBJ2-7; 8 bases fit TRBD1. Germline assignment: CDR1 SGHRS and CDR2 YFSETQ. The CDR3 loop spans 15 amino acids. The trim removed 2 bases at V and 6 bases at J, leaving 10 bases unmatched. The CDR3, as DNA: TGCGCCAGCAGCTTTGGGGACAGGTCTAAAGGCGAGCAGTACTTC. Amino acid sequence: CASSFGDRSKGEQYF.

The V and J genes are TRBV20-1 and TRBJ2-5; TRBD1 agrees at 8 bases. Unmatched junction bases numbered 2, after V lost 3 bases and J lost 2 bases. Germline CDR1 reads DFQATT; CDR2 reads SNEGSKA (reference sequence). The CDR3 sequence is 13 residues long. The CDR3 DNA follows: TGCAGTGCTAGCAGGGACAGGCAAGAGACCCAGTACTTC. The encoded protein is CSASRDRQETQYF.

This clonotype was seen a handful of times. V usage is TRBV19 and J usage is TRBJ1-5; the D is unclear. This CDR3 has 14 amino acids. Between the trimmed V and J ends, which lost 3 bases and 4 bases, there was a span of 10 bases. Per the germline V gene, CDR1 is LNHDA and CDR2 is SQIVND (reference sequence). The CDR3: CASSILGDNQPQHF. The DNA for the CDR3 is TGTGCCAGTAGTATCCTGGGAGATAATCAGCCCCAGCATTTT.